This TCR beta chain was recorded in a study of human versus mouse CDR3 diversity and MHC coevolution (dated by TCRdb to the late 2010s). For the study in its entirety: According to reports, the immunoSEQ assay detects one in 200,000 T cells and minimizes multiplex PCR amplification bias. Across mouse and human samples, the number of valid reads per sample ranged from about 5.5 x 10^6 to 1.8 x 10^7. As a reference point for TCR selection on multiple MHC II alleles, the study used human naive CD4 T cell repertoires and compared them against human-TCR-locus transgenic mice that have a single MHC II. Three healthy volunteer blood donors were included in the human cohort, with one aged 30 to 39, one aged 40 to 49 and one aged 60 to 69 at collection. Results and caveats for the whole study, not just this receptor: Because human T cells were selected on 6 or 7 MHC II alleles, repertoire diversity in humans and mice was not considered directly comparable. The largest TCR beta repertoire, 1.5 million to 2 million clonotypes, was estimated by iCHAO1 for humans, a finding likely attributable to selection by multiple MHC II molecules. Among all the groups compared, the lowest clonal inequality scores came from most of the three human donors. On average, humans had more CDR3 deletions and insertions than mice did, pointing to greater exonuclease and TdT activity.

Taken from the germline V gene, the CDR1 and CDR2 loops are KGHSH and LQKENI. The CDR3, from cysteine to phenylalanine, totals 15 residues. Only CDR3 DNA is held: 45 bases, read in frame from base 1. Trimming takes 3 bases from V and 1 base from J, and the germline ends sit 12 bases apart. The QIAGEN blood and tissue kit was used to extract genomic DNA from sorted cells, and the DNA was quantified on a NanoDrop 1000. Using multiplex PCR of genomic DNA, the immunoSEQ platform deep sequenced and quantified the TCR alpha and beta chains. Per the authors' processing: Annotation of the TCR sequences relied on IMGT gene and region definitions. Out-of-frame rearrangements were used as a proxy for the preselection repertoire and compared with in-frame clonotypes. The iCHAO1 estimator provided with the immunoSEQ platform was used to estimate repertoire size. A Gini index, which is based on the Lorenz curve, was applied to in-frame amino acid clonotypes to measure clonal inequality. The intersect function of the R package tcR was used to count shared clonotypes, and the Jaccard index was used to score similarity. The R prcomp function was used without normalization to run principal component analysis of V, J and V-J usage frequencies. TCRdb stores this immuneACCESS table with in-frame sequences only. Part of the clones is absent; in the studies checked, under half of the shortfall reflects unresolved V genes, and no reason is known for the rest. For V, J and clone size, that table is used; D and trimming come from the DNA. In this sample the table shows about 83,000 clones, 80% to 95% of which occur a single time. The top ten clonotypes cover less than 0.19% of the sample.

Fluorescence-activated cell sorting was used to isolate naive CD4 T cells, defined as CD45RO-negative and CD62L-positive, from PBMCs. Each donor gave about 50 ml of fresh peripheral blood, from which PBMCs were isolated by Ficoll density centrifugation. Cell sorting was carried out on a FACSAria III instrument, and a purity above 95% was achieved for all samples. As concerns this clone: Its specific antigen is unknown. Per-nucleotide qualities are absent, and no much larger clonotype sits a single base away.

This chain is built from TRBV18 and TRBJ1-1, with the D gene call left open. The sequence was obtained from a person aged 25 to 69 in good health. The sample was naive CD4+ T cells from blood. The sample's cell subset or site, from its label and the paper: CD45RO-negative CD62L-positive naive CD4 T cells. The CDR3 in this case is CASSPGPGKNTEAFF. The nucleotide sequence is given as TGTGCCAGCTCACCCGGACCGGGAAAGAACACTGAAGCTTTCTTT.